The 27 T cell receptor beta chains presented below share a single source sample, sequenced in a study of CD8 T cells in ankylosing spondylitis. Study-level points and caveats: Apparently characteristic of ankylosing spondylitis blood was a TCR beta motif (under ten highly homologous variants).

No antigens are known for them. A single record per CDR3 protein comes from TCRdb applying MiXCR to the 5' RACE reads. The table lists approximately 440,000 distinct CDR3 sequences, about 15% of them singletons. What was sequenced was blood, either unsorted or a sorted T cell fraction (not recorded which). Receptors originate from a male donor with ankylosing spondylitis.

The rearrangement joins TRBV5-1 to TRBJ2-7; 9 bases agree with TRBD1. Germline loops: CDR1 SGHRS, CDR2 YFSETQ. The CDR3 runs 14 residues. Trimming took 5 bases from V and 5 from J; bases not matched to a gene: 8. This chain's CDR3 is CASRSSGQGDEQYF. Here the CDR3 DNA reads TGCGCCAGCAGATCGTCGGGACAGGGCGACGAGCAGTACTTC.

V gene TRBV18 combines with J gene TRBJ1-2; 8 bases map to TRBD1. The J segment lost 3 bases and the V segment lost 6 bases, leaving 6 bases of the junction unmatched. Germline CDR1 is KGHSH and CDR2 is LQKENI. This CDR3 has 14 residues. CDR3 in amino acids: CASSRGQADYGYTF. The CDR3 DNA reads TGTGCCAGCTCCCGGGGACAGGCCGACTATGGCTACACCTTC. Complete variable domain (other parts from reference TRBV18 and TRBJ1-2): NAGVMQNPRHLVRRRGQEARLRCSPMKGHSHVYWYRQLPEEGLKFMVYLQKENIIDESGMPKERFSAEFPKEGPSILRIQQVVRGDSAAYFCASSRGQADYGYTFGSGTRLTVV.

This clonotype was detected many times. This chain links TRBV12-3 or TRBV12-4 with TRBJ2-1; 7 positions agree with TRBD2. The trim removed 6 bases at V and 8 bases at J, leaving 10 bases unmatched. The CDR3 is 14 amino acids. This CDR3 reads CASSIGLVFDEQFF. The CDR3 region has the DNA TGTGCCAGCAGCATCGGACTAGTTTTCGATGAGCAGTTCTTC.

This clonotype was seen only a few times. This chain connects TRBV4-1 to TRBJ1-2; TRBD1 matches 8 bases. The CDR3 sequence is 17 residues long. Looked up from germline, CDR1 is MGHRA and CDR2 is YSYEKL. The J segment lost 1 base and the V segment lost 4 bases, leaving 11 bases of the junction unmatched. The DNA for the CDR3 is TGCGCCAGCAGCCCACTGGGACAGGTTCTCGTTAACTATGGCTACACCTTC. This encodes CASSPLGQVLVNYGYTF.

This clonotype showed up just a few times. V usage is TRBV7-3 and J usage is TRBJ1-5; the D gene is possibly TRBD1 (6 bases). This CDR3 has 18 amino acids. Germline assignment: CDR1 SGHTA and CDR2 FQGTGA. V lost 5 bases to trimming and J lost 3 bases, with 23 bases between them. Here the CDR3 reads CASSPRRPRGGPNQPQHF. Here the CDR3 DNA reads TGTGCCAGCAGCCCCCGGCGACCGAGGGGGGGCCCCAATCAGCCCCAGCATTTT. Variable domain in full (rest from reference TRBV7-3 and TRBJ1-5): GAGVSQTPSNKVTEKGKYVELRCDPISGHTALYWYRQSLGQGPEFLIYFQGTGAADDSGLPNDRFFAVRPEGSVSTLKIQRTERGDSAVYLCASSPRRPRGGPNQPQHFGDGTRLSIL.

The CDR3 bases are TGCAGTGGGACGACCAGGGGGAATGAGCAGTTCTTC. Translating it yields CSGTTRGNEQFF. V gene TRBV20-1 combines with J gene TRBJ2-1; 7 bases match TRBD1. Losses at the gene ends were 7 bases for V and 7 bases for J; bases not matched to a gene: 7. The CDR3 covers 12 residues. Looked up from germline, CDR1 is DFQATT and CDR2 is SNEGSKA (reference sequence).

This chain uses TRBV25-1 with TRBJ1-1, with 7 positions matching TRBD1. Trimming took 4 bases from V and 6 from J; bases not matched to a gene: 11. CDR1 and CDR2 from the germline V gene are MGHDK and SYGVNS. The CDR3 totals 15 residues. The CDR3 is CASSGPRGGGAEAFF. The CDR3 DNA is TGTGCCAGCAGTGGCCCTCGGGGAGGGGGCGCTGAAGCTTTCTTT.

This clonotype was counted only a few times. The rearrangement joins TRBV6-5 to TRBJ2-7; TRBD2 is a possible D gene (5 bases). CDR3 size: 16 residues. Germline loops: CDR1 MNHEY, CDR2 SVGAGI. Trimming left V 0 bases short and J 4 bases short, with 16 bases between. CDR3 sequence: CASSYSITGIAYEQYF. Here the CDR3 DNA reads TGTGCCAGCAGTTACTCGATCACCGGGATTGCGTACGAGCAGTACTTC.

This chain connects TRBV11-2 to TRBJ1-6; no definite D call. The CDR3 spans 15 residues. The germline V and J ends were trimmed by 1 base and 4 bases, with 8 bases remaining between them. From germline, CDR1 is SGHAT and CDR2 FQNNGV. The CDR3 sequence: CASSLAGVYNSPLHF. The CDR3 nucleotides read TGTGCCAGCAGCTTAGCGGGCGTTTATAATTCACCCCTCCACTTT.

The chain combines TRBV4-1 with TRBJ2-1, with a possible D match to TRBD2 (6 bases). This CDR3 is built from 20 residues. Trimming cost V 1 base and J 0 bases, with 22 bases left between them. In germline, CDR1 is MGHRA, CDR2 YSYEKL. The CDR3 DNA follows: TGCGCCAGCAGCCAAGGTTTCACTAGCTCAGCCCTCCACTCCTACAATGAGCAGTTCTTC. Translating gives CASSQGFTSSALHSYNEQFF.

The genes are TRBV7-3 and TRBJ2-6; no definite D call. The CDR3 is 15 amino acids. Germline lookup yields CDR1 SGHTA and CDR2 FQGTGA. Trimming cost V 4 bases and J 2 bases, with 9 bases left between them. In DNA form, the CDR3 reads TGTGCCAGCAGCTCTACTATGGCTGGGGCCAACGTCCTGACTTTC. This sequence encodes CASSSTMAGANVLTF.

This clonotype has at least ten counts. The V call is TRBV10-3, the J call TRBJ2-7; 7 nucleotides match TRBD1. This CDR3 has 11 residues. Germline V CDR1 and CDR2: ENHRY, SYGVKD. J gave up 12 bases and V 8 bases, and 10 bases lay outside the gene matches. The CDR3 loop reads CAILDRLGRYF. Here the CDR3 DNA reads TGTGCCATCCTGGACAGGCTGGGCAGGTACTTC.

This chain links TRBV7-2 with TRBJ1-6; D uncertain. The V end lost 6 bases, the J end lost 15 bases, and 18 bases lay between the germline ends. The V gene's germline CDR1 is SGHTA and CDR2 FQGNSA. The CDR3 runs to 13 residues. CDR3 protein: CASSPDGPLGLHF. For the CDR3, the DNA is TGTGCCAGCAGTCCCGACGGCCCCTTAGGCCTCCACTTT.

This clonotype was observed a few times. This chain links TRBV25-1 with TRBJ2-7; 8 bases fit TRBD1. J was trimmed by 2 bases and V by 7 bases; bases with no gene match: 13. This CDR3 comprises 16 residues. Germline V gene lookup returns CDR1 MGHDK and CDR2 SYGVNS. The CDR3 here is CASTGGRRDRTYEQYF. The CDR3 DNA is TGTGCCAGCACTGGAGGACGCCGGGACAGGACCTACGAGCAGTACTTC.

This clonotype was seen only a few times. This chain links TRBV6-1 with TRBJ1-4; possible D gene TRBD1, 5 bases. V was cut by 2 bases and J by 3 bases, with 7 bases left in between. This CDR3 is 14 amino acids long. Germline V gives CDR1 MNHNS, CDR2 SASEGT. CDR3: CASSEQGANEKLFF. The CDR3 DNA follows: TGTGCCAGCAGTGAACAGGGTGCTAATGAAAAACTGTTTTTT.

The chain recombines TRBV20-1 with TRBJ1-5, with unresolved D. The CDR3 length is 17 residues. Trimming removed 3 bases from V and 0 bases from J, with 18 bases in between. Per the germline V gene, CDR1 is DFQATT and CDR2 is SNEGSKA (reference sequence). The CDR3 DNA is TGCAGTGCTAGTAGGCAGGCTCGCTTTTATAGCAATCAGCCCCAGCATTTT. Protein: CSASRQARFYSNQPQHF.

This clonotype appeared a few times. The chain is built from TRBV15 and TRBJ2-1; maybe TRBD2 (6 bases). Germline CDR1 is LNHNV and CDR2 is YYDKDF (reference sequence). The CDR3 totals 16 residues. V lost 0 bases to trimming and J lost 10 bases, with 19 bases between them. This CDR3 is CATSRDLAAGRQEQFF. Written as DNA, the CDR3 is TGTGCCACCAGCAGAGATCTGGCAGCGGGTAGACAAGAGCAGTTCTTC. Looking up the rest from reference TRBV15 and TRBJ2-1 gives the full variable domain: DAMVIQNPRYQVTQFGKPVTLSCSQTLNHNVMYWYQQKSSQAPKLLFHYYDKDFNNEADTPDNFQSRRPNTSFCFLDIRSPGLGDTAMYLCATSRDLAAGRQEQFFGPGTRLTVL.

This clonotype has just a few counts. The chain employs TRBV19 and TRBJ1-2, with D tentatively TRBD1 (6 bases). The length of the CDR3 is 15 residues. The V and J ends lost 7 bases and 5 bases respectively, with 20 bases between them. The V gene's germline CDR1 is LNHDA and CDR2 SQIVND (reference sequence). The CDR3, as DNA: TGTGCCAGTAAGTCGATCCGGGACACCATTTATGGCTACACCTTC. Its translation is CASKSIRDTIYGYTF.

The chain links TRBV24-1 to TRBJ2-7; 10 bases match TRBD1. This CDR3 region has 14 residues. V lost 5 bases, J lost 3 bases, and 3 bases stayed unmatched. In germline, CDR1 is KGHDR, CDR2 SFDVKD. The CDR3 nucleotides are TGTGCCACCAGTGGGGACAGGGGCAGCTACGAGCAGTACTTC. Translating gives CATSGDRGSYEQYF.

This clonotype was observed many times. The rearrangement joins TRBV5-1 to TRBJ2-7; perhaps TRBD1 as D (6 bases). The V end was cut by 5 bases, the J end by 3 bases, with 9 bases between. From germline, CDR1 is SGHRS and CDR2 YFSETQ. The CDR3 runs 12 residues. For the CDR3, the DNA is TGCGCCAGCAGACAGGACAGCTACGAGCAGTACTTC. Residues: CASRQDSYEQYF.

The rearrangement uses TRBV20-1 and TRBJ2-7; 7 bases agree with TRBD1. The CDR3 is 14 residues long. Germline V CDR1 and CDR2: DFQATT, SNEGSKA (reference sequence). V shed 1 base and J 0 bases; nucleotides not matched to a gene: 3. CDR3 amino acids: CSARGDSDSYEQYF. CDR3 nucleotide sequence: TGCAGTGCTAGAGGGGACAGTGACTCCTACGAGCAGTACTTC.

This clonotype was recorded a few times. The CDR3 spells CASSLTSGSFYNEQFF. In DNA, the CDR3 is TGCGCCAGCAGTTTGACTAGCGGGAGTTTCTACAATGAGCAGTTCTTC. The rearrangement uses TRBV5-1 and TRBJ2-1; 12 bases match TRBD2. The germline gives CDR1 SGHRS, CDR2 YFSETQ. V lost 5 bases to trimming and J lost 3 bases; unmatched junction nucleotides: 6. The CDR3 consists of 16 residues.

The rearrangement links TRBV28 to TRBJ2-5; D may be TRBD2 (7 bases). Trimming removed 5 bases from V and 5 bases from J, with 18 bases in between. This CDR3 spans 15 amino acids. CDR1 and CDR2 (germline): MDHEN, SYDVKM. CDR3 in amino acids: CASSPEGGFGETQYF. The CDR3 bases are TGTGCCAGCAGTCCAGAGGGGGGGTTCGGGGAGACCCAGTACTTC.

The J gene is TRBJ2-5, the V gene TRBV7-8; possibly TRBD1 for D (6 bases). The CDR3 is 12 residues long. V was trimmed by 1 base and J by 14 bases, leaving 14 bases between them. Germline CDR1 and CDR2: SGHVS and FQNEAQ. CDR3 coding DNA: TGTGCCAGCAGCTTAGGACAGGTCCGCTCCTACTTC. It codes for CASSLGQVRSYF.

The V call is TRBV9, the J call TRBJ2-7; D is undetermined. Germline loops: CDR1 SGDLS, CDR2 YYNGEE. This CDR3 has 16 amino acids. Trimming removed 4 bases at V and 2 bases at J, with 19 bases between. The CDR3 protein is CASSPRRDSAAYEQYF. DNA of the CDR3: TGTGCCAGCAGCCCCCGCCGCGACTCCGCGGCCTACGAGCAGTACTTC.

Many counts were recorded for this clonotype. CDR3 coding DNA: TGCGCCAGCAGCTTAAGACAGGGGACGCACTATGGCTACACCTTC. It specifies CASSLRQGTHYGYTF. V usage is TRBV5-1 and J usage is TRBJ1-2; the match to TRBD1 covers 8 bases. V lost 2 bases and J lost 3; bases outside the gene matches: 6. Germline-derived CDR1 and CDR2 are SGHRS and YFSETQ. The CDR3 consists of 15 residues.

This clonotype was observed a handful of times. This chain links TRBV6-1 with TRBJ1-3; D is possibly TRBD1 (5 bases). The CDR3 runs to 15 residues. Germline CDR1 MNHNS, CDR2 SASEGT. V dropped 7 bases and J dropped 4 bases, with 17 bases sitting between them. CDR3 DNA: TGTGCCAGCACCCCAGGGACCGGCAGGGGAAACACCATATATTTT. It encodes CASTPGTGRGNTIYF.